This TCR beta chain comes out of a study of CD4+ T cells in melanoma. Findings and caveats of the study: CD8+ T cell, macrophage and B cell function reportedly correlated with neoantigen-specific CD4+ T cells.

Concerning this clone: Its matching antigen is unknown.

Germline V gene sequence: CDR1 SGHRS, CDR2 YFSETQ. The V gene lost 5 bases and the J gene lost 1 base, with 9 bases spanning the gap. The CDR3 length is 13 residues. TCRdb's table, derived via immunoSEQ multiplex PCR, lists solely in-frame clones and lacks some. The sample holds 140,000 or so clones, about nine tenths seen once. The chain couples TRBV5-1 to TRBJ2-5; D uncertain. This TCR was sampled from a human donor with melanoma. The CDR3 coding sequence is TGCGCCAGCAGTCTAAACCTCCAAGAGACCCAGTACTTC. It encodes CASSLNLQETQYF. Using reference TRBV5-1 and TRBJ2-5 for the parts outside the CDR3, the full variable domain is KAGVTQTPRYLIKTRGQQVTLSCSPISGHRSVSWYQQTPGQGLQFLFEYFSETQRNKGNFPGRFSGRQFSNSRSEMNVSTLELGDSALYLCASSLNLQETQYFGPGTRLLVL.